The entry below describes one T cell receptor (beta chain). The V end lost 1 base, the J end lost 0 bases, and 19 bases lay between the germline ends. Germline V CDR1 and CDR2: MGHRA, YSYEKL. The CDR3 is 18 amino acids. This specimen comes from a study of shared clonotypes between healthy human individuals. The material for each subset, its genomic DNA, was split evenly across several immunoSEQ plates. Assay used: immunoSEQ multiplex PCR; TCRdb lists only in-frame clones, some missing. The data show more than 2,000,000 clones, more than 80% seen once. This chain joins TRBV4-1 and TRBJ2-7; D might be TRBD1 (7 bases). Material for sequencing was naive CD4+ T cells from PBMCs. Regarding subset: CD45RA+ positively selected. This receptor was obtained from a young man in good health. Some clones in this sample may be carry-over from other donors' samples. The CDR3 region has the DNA TGCGCCAGCAGCCAAGGGTCTCAAGGGGGCGGGGCCTCCTACGAGCAGTACTTC. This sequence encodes CASSQGSQGGGASYEQYF.